The present T cell receptor (beta chain) was sequenced within a study of T cells in tuberculosis. Germline CDR1 reads KGHSH; CDR2 reads LQKENI. V gave up 8 bases and J gave up 5 bases, with 9 bases separating them. This CDR3 is built from 11 residues. Measured with immunoSEQ multiplex PCR; TCRdb has only the in-frame clones, and not every one. The profile shows 38,000 or so clones, about 95% of them singletons. V gene TRBV18 combines with J gene TRBJ1-1; D gene uncertain. The sequence was collected from a donor aged 10 to 29 with latent tuberculosis or without tuberculosis infection. The source material was PBMCs. The CDR3 loop is CASKPNTEAFF. For the CDR3, the DNA is TGTGCCAGCAAACCTAATACTGAAGCTTTCTTT.